This T cell receptor (beta chain) was found in a study of T cells in narcolepsy. About the study: Enrolled donors included narcolepsy type 1 or type 2 patients and healthy controls.

The germline CDR1 and CDR2 sequences are MNHNS and SASEGT. CDR3 length: 15 residues. As to this clone: Its antigen is currently unknown.

Whole-study results and caveats: Autoreactive clonotypes reportedly recurred in blood of same and different patients, not controls. In some patient and control memory CD4+ samples, autoreactive clones were absent. Autoreactive HCRT-specific and TRIB2-specific clonotypes were marked in same-patient CSF-versus-blood CD4+ comparisons.

Only in-frame clones appear in the TCRdb table, and some are missing; sequencing was by immunoSEQ multiplex PCR. The table lists 25,000 to 35,000 clones, over 80% of them singletons, with more than 0.9% in the top ten. The sequence was obtained from a human donor with narcolepsy. This chain links TRBV6-1 with TRBJ2-5; maybe TRBD2 (7 bases). Gene TRBJ2-7 matches the end of the DNA better, so the J call may be wrong. Sequenced sample: CD45RA- memory CD4+ T cells from PBMCs. CDR3 protein: CASSEAYWGGGEQYF. DNA for the CDR3: TGTGCCAGCAGTGAAGCGTATTGGGGGGGCGGCGAGCAGTACTTC.